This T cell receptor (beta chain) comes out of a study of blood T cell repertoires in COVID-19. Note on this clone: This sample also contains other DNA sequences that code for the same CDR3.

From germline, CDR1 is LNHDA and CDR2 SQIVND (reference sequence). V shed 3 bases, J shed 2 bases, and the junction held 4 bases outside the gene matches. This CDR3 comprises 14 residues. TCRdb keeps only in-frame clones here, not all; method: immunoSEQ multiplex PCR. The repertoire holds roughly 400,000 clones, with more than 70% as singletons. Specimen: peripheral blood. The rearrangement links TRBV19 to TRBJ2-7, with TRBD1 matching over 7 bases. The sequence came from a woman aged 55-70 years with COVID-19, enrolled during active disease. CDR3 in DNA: TGTGCCAGTAGTATCAAGCAGGGGGCCTACGAGCAGTACTTC. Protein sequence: CASSIKQGAYEQYF.